This entry is about one T cell receptor (beta chain). This clone was seen a handful of times. Its recognized antigen is unknown. The sample holds no much larger clone one base away, and base qualities are not on file. Its CDR3 holds 15 amino acids, cysteine through phenylalanine. The read is trimmed to its CDR3 DNA, 45 bases read in frame from base 1. From a lookup of the germline V gene, CDR1 and CDR2 are MNHNS and SASEGT. V is shortened by 3 bases, J by 2 bases, and the region joining them spans 14 bases. The data derive from a study of blood T cell repertoires in COVID-19 (dated by TCRdb to the early 2020s). For the wider study: The collaborator samples originated in the United States, Italy and Spain and spanned the acute and convalescent phases of COVID-19. The material from the prospective study consisted of cDNA or gDNA derived from T cells, B-cell-depleted T cells, or PBMCs. Deeply sampled blood TCRbeta repertoires from subjects exposed to, actively infected with, or recovered from COVID-19 were included in the dataset. The repertoires were released in a freely available public database meant as a resource for research on the immune response to SARS-CoV-2. Samples were obtained from the ongoing ImmuneRACE study (first 160 participants) and from some 1,300 subjects provided by 6 global collaborators. Nearly every sample came with metadata listing a de-identified subject ID, COVID-19 status, age in years and sex. Where available, HLA class I and class II types were taken from metadata supplied by the sample provider and were not determined by assay-based typing. What the research found in general, with its limitations: The quantity of clinical and demographic metadata differed by source and by participant and was supplied without curation.

TCRbeta CDR3 regions were amplified from genomic DNA by means of the immunoSEQ Assay, a bias-controlled multiplex PCR. Under the source paper's analysis protocol: Nucleated cell counts per sample were estimated from amplification of reference gene primers within the assay. To quantify the absolute abundance of each unique TCRbeta CDR3 rearrangement, sequence reads were collapsed and filtered. Productive Simpson clonality was computed per sample as the square root of Simpson's diversity index over productive rearrangements. Entries here come from immuneACCESS through TCRdb and include only in-frame sequences with V and J called. Some clones fail to appear in such tables; in the studies checked, an unresolved V gene covers under half of the shortfall, and the cause of the remainder is unknown. V, J and clone size were drawn from that table, and D and trimming were deduced from the DNA. The sample contains 200,000 to 300,000 clones, 80% to 90% of them found a single time. The ten largest clonotypes hold about 4% of the sample.

Each collaborating institution followed its own protocols to collect whole blood in K2EDTA tubes. Collaborator samples were shipped for TCRbeta analysis as frozen whole blood, isolated PBMCs, or DNA extracted from either sample type. Material for sequencing was peripheral blood. This TCR derives from a man aged 50 to 59 with acute or convalescent COVID-19. The chain employs TRBV6-1 and TRBJ2-7; TRBD1 is a possible D gene, resting on 7 matching bases. The CDR3 in this case is CASSDQGGPTYEQYF. The nucleotide sequence reads as follows: TGTGCCAGCAGTGACCAGGGGGGCCCCACCTACGAGCAGTACTTC.